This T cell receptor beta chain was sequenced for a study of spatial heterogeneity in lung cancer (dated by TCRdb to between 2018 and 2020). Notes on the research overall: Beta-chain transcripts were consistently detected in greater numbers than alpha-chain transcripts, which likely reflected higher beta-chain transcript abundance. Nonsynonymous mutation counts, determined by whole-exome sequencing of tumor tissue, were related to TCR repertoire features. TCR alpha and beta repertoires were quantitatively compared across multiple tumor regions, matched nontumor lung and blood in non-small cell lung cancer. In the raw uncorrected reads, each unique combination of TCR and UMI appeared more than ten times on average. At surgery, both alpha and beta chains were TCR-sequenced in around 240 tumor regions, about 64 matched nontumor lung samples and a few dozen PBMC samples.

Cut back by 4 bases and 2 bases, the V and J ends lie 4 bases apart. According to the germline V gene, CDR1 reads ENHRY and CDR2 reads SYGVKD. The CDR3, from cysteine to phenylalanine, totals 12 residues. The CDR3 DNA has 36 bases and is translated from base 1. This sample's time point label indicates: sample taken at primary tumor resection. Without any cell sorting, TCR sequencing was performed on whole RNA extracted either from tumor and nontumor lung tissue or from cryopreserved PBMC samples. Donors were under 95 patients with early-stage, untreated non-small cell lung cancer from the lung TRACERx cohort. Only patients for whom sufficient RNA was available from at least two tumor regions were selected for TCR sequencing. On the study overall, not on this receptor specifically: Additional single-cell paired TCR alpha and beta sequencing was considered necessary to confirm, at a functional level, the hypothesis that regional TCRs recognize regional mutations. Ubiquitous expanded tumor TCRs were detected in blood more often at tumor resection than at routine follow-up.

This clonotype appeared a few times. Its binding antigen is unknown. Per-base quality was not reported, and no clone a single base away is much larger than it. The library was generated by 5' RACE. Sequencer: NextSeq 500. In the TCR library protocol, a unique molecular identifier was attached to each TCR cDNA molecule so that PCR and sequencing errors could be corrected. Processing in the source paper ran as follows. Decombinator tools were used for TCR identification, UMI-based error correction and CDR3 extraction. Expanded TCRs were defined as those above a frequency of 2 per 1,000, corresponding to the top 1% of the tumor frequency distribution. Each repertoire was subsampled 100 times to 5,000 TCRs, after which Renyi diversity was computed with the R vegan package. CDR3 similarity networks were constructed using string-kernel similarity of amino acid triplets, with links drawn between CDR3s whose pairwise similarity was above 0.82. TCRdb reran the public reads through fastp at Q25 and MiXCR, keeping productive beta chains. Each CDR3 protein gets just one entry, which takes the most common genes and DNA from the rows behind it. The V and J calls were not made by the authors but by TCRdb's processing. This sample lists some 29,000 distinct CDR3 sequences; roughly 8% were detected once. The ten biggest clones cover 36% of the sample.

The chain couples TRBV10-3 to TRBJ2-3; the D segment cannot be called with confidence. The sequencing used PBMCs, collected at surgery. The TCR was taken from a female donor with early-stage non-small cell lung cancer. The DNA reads TGTGCCATCAGTGCCGACACAGATACGCAGTATTTT. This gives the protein CAISADTDTQYF.